This T cell receptor (beta chain) was retrieved from a study of CD8 T cells in ankylosing spondylitis. The study, taken as a whole, reports: Past studies reported some motif variants in reactive arthritis synovial fluid and blood.

The V gene end was trimmed by 4 bases and the J gene end by 6 bases; junction bases not matched to a gene: 11. CDR1 is MNHEY, CDR2 SMNVEV, per germline (reference sequence). CDR3 size: 16 residues. Using its own MiXCR run on the 5' RACE reads, TCRdb lists one record per CDR3 protein. The data show over 150,000 distinct CDR3 sequences, 15% to 20% seen once. This clonotype was detected many times. Its antigen remains unidentified. The TCR comes from a male donor aged 10 to 35 with ankylosing spondylitis or in good health (not recorded which). The sequencing input was blood, either unsorted or a sorted T cell fraction (not recorded which). This rearrangement joins TRBV27 to TRBJ2-1; 8 bases align to TRBD1. The CDR3, as DNA: TGTGCCAGCAGTTCCCCCCACGGACAGGGAAGCAATGAGCAGTTCTTC. Amino acids: CASSSPHGQGSNEQFF.